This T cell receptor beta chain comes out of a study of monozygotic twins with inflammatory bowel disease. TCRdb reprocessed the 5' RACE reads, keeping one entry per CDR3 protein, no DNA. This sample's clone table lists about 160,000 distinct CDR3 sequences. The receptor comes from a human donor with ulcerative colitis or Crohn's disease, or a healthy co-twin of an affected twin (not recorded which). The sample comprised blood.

CDR3 sequence reads: CASSVGAALGNEQFF. This chain joins TRBV9 and TRBJ2-1; TCRdb gives TRBD1 as the D gene, but with no DNA this cannot be confirmed. CDR1 and CDR2 from the germline V gene are SGDLS and YYNGEE. CDR3 size: 15 residues.